This T cell receptor (beta chain) was obtained from a study of early T cells in non-severe SARS-CoV-2 infection. Turning to the study itself: From unsorted whole blood, bulk RNA was sequenced, and the chains remained unpaired.

Trimming took off 4 bases at V and 1 base at J, with 11 bases between the two ends. The CDR3 sequence is 14 residues long. Germline CDR1 is GTSNPN and CDR2 is SVGIG (reference sequence). Unique molecular identifiers were added to individual cDNA molecules. Each CDR3 protein gets one entry after TCRdb re-called the 5' RACE reads with MiXCR. The repertoire consists of roughly 63,000 distinct CDR3 sequences, with over 10% occurring once and the leading ten covering around 5%. Overall study findings and caveats: Matching against VDJdb likely underestimated virus-specific expansions, favoring anti-spike CD8.

This clonotype was counted only a few times. The antigen is unknown. This receptor was taken from an adult who was a healthcare worker with PCR-confirmed SARS-CoV-2 infection or an uninfected control (not recorded which). Sequencing used whole blood. The chain couples TRBV30 to TRBJ1-5; tentative D call: TRBD1 (5 bases). The CDR3 reads CAWTGKRSNQPQHF. In DNA form, the CDR3 reads TGTGCCTGGACAGGGAAGAGGAGCAATCAGCCCCAGCATTTT.